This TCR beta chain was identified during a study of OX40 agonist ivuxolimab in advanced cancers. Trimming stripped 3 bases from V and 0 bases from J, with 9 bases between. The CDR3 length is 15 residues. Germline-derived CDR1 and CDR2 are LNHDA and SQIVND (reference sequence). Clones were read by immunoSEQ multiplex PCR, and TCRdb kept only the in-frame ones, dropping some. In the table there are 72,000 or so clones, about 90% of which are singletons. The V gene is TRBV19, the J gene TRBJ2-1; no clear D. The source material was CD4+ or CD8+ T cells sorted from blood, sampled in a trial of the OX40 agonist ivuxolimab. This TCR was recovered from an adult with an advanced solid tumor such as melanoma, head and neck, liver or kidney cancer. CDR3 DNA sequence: TGTGCCAGTAGTATTGTCGGATTCTCCTACAATGAGCAGTTCTTC. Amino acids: CASSIVGFSYNEQFF. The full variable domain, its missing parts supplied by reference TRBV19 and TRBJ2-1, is DGGITQSPKYLFRKEGQNVTLSCEQNLNHDAMYWYRQDPGQGLRLIYYSQIVNDFQKGDIAEGYSVSREKKESFPLTVTSAQKNPTAFYLCASSIVGFSYNEQFFGPGTRLTVL.